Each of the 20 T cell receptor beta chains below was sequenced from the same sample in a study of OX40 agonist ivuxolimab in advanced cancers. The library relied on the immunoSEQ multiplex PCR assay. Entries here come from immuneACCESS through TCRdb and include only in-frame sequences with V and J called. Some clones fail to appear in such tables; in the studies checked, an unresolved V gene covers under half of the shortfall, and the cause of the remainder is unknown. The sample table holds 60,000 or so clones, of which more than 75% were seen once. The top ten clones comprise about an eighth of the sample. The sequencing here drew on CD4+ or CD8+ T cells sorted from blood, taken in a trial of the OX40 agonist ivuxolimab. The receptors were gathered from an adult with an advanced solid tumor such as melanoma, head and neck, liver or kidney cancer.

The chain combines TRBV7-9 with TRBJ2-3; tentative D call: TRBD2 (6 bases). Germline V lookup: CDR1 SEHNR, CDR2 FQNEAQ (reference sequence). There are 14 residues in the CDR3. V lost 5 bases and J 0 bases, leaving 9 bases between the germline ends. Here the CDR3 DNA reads TGTGCCAGCAGCCCGGGGACTAGCACAGATACGCAGTATTTT. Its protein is CASSPGTSTDTQYF.

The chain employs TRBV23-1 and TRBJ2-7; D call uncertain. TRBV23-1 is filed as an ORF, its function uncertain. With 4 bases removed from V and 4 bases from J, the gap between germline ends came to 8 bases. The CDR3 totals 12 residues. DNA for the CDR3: TGCGCCAGCAGTCCGGGTCTTTACGAGCAGTACTTC. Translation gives CASSPGLYEQYF.

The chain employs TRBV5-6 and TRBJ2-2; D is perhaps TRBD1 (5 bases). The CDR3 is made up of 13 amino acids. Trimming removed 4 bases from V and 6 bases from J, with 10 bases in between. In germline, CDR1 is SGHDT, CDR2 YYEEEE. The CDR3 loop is CASSPGLPGELFF. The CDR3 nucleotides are TGTGCCAGCAGCCCAGGGCTACCCGGGGAGCTGTTTTTT.

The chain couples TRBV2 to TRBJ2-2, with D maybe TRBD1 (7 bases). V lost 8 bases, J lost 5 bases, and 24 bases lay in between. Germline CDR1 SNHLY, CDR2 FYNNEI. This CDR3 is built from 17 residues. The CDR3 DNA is TGTGCCAGCCGGGGCTTGGCGGGACAGTCGTTGACCGGGGAGCTGTTTTTT. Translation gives CASRGLAGQSLTGELFF.

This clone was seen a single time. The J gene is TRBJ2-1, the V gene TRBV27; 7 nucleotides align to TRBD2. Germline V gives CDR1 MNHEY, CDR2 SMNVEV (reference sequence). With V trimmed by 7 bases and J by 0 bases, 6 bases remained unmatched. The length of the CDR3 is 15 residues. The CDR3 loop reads CASTWGGSSYNEQFF. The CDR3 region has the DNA TGTGCCAGCACCTGGGGAGGGAGCTCCTACAATGAGCAGTTCTTC.

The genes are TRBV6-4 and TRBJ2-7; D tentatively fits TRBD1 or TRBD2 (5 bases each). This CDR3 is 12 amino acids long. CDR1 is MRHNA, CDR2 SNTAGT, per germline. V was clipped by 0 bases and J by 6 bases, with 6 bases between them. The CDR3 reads CASSDSGREQYF. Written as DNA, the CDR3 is TGTGCCAGCAGTGACTCGGGACGCGAGCAGTACTTC.

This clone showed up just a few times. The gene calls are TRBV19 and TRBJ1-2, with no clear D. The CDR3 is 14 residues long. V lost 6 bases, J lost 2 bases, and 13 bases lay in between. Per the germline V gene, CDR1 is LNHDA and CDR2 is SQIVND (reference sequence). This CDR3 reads CASSRPDENYGYTF. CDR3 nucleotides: TGTGCCAGTAGCCGCCCCGATGAAAACTATGGCTACACCTTC.

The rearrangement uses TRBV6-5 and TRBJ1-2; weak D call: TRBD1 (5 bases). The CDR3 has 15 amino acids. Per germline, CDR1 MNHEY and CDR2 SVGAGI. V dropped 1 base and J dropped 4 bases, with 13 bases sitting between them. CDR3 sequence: CASSYLPGPIYGYTF. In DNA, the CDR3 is TGTGCCAGCAGTTACTTACCAGGGCCCATCTATGGCTACACCTTC.

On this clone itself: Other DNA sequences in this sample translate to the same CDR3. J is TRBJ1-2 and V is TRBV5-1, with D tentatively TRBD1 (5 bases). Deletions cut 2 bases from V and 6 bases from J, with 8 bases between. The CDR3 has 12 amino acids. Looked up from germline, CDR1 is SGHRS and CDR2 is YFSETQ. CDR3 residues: CASSFGGNGYTF. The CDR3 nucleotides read TGCGCCAGCAGCTTTGGGGGGAATGGCTACACCTTC.

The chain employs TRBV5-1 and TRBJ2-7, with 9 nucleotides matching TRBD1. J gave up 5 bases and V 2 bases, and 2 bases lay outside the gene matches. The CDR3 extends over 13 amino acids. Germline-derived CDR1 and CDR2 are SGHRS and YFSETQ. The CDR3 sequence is CASSLTGGHEQYF. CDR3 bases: TGCGCCAGCAGCTTAACAGGGGGCCACGAGCAGTACTTC.

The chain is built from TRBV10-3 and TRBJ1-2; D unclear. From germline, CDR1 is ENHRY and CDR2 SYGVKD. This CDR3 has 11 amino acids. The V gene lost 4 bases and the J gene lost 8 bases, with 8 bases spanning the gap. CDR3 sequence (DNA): TGTGCCATCAGTGGGGTGAAGGGCTACACCTTC. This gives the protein CAISGVKGYTF.

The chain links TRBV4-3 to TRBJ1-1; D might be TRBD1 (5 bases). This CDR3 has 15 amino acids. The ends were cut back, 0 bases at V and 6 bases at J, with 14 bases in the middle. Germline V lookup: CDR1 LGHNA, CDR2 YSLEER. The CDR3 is CASSQEAKRGAEAFF. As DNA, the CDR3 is TGCGCCAGCAGCCAAGAGGCGAAGAGGGGTGCTGAAGCTTTCTTT.

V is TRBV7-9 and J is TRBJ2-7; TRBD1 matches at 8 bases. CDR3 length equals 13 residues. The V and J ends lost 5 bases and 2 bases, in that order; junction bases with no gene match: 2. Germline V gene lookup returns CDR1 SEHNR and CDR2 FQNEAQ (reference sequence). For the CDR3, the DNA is TGTGCCAGCAGCGGGGACAGGACCTACGAGCAGTACTTC. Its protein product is CASSGDRTYEQYF.

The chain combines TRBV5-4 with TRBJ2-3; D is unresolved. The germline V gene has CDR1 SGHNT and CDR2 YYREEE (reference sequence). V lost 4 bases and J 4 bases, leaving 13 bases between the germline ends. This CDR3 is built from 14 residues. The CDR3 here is CASSPNPPPDTQYF. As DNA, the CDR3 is TGTGCCAGCAGCCCCAACCCCCCCCCAGATACGCAGTATTTT.

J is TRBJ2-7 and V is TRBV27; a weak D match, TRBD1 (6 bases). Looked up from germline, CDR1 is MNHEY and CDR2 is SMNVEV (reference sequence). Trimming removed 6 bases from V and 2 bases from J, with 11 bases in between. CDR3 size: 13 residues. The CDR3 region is CASSRGQTYEQYF. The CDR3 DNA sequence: TGTGCCAGCAGCAGGGGACAAACCTACGAGCAGTACTTC.

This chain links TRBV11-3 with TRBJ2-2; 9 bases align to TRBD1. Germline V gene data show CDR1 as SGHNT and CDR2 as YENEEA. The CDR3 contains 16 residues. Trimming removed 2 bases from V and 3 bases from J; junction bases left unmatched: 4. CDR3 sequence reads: CASSLRTGAYTGELFF. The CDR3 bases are TGTGCCAGCAGCTTAAGGACAGGGGCTTACACCGGGGAGCTGTTTTTT.

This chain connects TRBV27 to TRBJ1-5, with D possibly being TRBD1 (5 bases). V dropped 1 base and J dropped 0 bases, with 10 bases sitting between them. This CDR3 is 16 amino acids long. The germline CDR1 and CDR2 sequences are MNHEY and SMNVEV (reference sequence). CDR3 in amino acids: CASSLFSGSSNQPQHF. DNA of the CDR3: TGTGCCAGCAGTTTATTTTCAGGGTCTAGCAATCAGCCCCAGCATTTT.

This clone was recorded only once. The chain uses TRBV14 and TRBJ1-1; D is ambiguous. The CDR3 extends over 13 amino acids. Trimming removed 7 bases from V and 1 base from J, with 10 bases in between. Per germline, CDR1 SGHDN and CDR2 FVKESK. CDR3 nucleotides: TGTGCCAGCACTCAGACGGGGAACACTGAAGCTTTCTTT. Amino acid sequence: CASTQTGNTEAFF.

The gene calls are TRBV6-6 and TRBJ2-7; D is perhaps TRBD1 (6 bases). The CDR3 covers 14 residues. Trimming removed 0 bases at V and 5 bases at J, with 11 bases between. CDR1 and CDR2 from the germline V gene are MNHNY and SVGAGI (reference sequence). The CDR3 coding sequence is TGTGCCAGCAGTTACTCACAGGGAACGGACGAGCAGTACTTC. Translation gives CASSYSQGTDEQYF.

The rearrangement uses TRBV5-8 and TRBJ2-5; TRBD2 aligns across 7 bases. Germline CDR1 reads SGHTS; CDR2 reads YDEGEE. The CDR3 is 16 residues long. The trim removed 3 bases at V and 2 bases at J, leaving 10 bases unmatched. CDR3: CASSWTSGGSQETQYF. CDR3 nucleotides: TGTGCCAGCAGCTGGACTAGTGGGGGGTCTCAAGAGACCCAGTACTTC.